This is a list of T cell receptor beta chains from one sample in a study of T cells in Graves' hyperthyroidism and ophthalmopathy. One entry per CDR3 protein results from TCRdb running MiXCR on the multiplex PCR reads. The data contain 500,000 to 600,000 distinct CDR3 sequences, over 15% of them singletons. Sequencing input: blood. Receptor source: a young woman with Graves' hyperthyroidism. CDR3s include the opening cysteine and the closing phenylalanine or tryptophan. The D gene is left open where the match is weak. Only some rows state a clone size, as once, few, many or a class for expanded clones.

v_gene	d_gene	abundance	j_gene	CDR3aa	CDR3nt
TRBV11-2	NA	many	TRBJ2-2	CASSSDRLLPANTGELFF	TGTGCCAGCAGCTCTGACAGGCTACTACCGGCGAACACCGGGGAGCTGTTTTTT
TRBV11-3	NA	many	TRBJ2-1	CASSVDGDNEQFF	TGTGCCAGCAGCGTCGACGGAGACAATGAGCAGTTCTTC
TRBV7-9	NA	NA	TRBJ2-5	CASSSVRAAFLKETQYF	TGTGCCAGCAGTTCAGTTAGGGCGGCCTTTTTAAAAGAGACCCAGTACTTC
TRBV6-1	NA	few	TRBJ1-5	CASSETGAASQHF	TGTGCCAGCAGTGAAACCGGGGCGGCATCCCAGCATTTT
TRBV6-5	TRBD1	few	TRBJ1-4	CASSYLHSGTATTNEKLFF	TGTGCCAGCAGTTACTTGCACTCCGGGACAGCTACAACTAATGAAAAACTGTTTTTT
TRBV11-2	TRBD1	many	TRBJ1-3	CASSLEGTGKNTIYF	TGTGCCAGCAGCTTGGAGGGGACAGGGAAAAACACCATATATTTT
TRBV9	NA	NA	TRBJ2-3	CASQGTQSTDTQYF	TGTGCCAGCCAAGGGACTCAAAGCACAGATACGCAGTATTTT
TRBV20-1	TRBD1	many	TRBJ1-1	CSALTGTGVNTEAFF	TGCAGTGCTCTCACCGGGACAGGGGTGAACACTGAAGCTTTCTTT
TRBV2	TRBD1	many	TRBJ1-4	CASSDGTGDEKLFF	TGTGCCAGCAGTGACGGGACAGGGGATGAAAAACTGTTTTTT
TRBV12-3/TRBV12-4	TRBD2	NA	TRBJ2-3	CASSLIAGGADTQYF	TGTGCCAGCAGTCTCATAGCGGGGGGCGCAGATACGCAGTATTTT
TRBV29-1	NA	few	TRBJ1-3	CSVPRGFGGSGNTIYF	TGCAGCGTCCCCCGGGGGTTTGGGGGGTCTGGAAACACCATATATTTT
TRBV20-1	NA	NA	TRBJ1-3	CSAFPGPGNTIYF	TGCAGTGCTTTCCCAGGCCCTGGAAACACCATATATTTT
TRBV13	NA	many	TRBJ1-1	CASSLEGGTEAFF	TGTGCCAGCAGCTTAGAGGGGGGCACTGAAGCTTTCTTT
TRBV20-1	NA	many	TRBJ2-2	CSAIPQTAGHNTGELFF	TGCAGTGCTATACCACAGACAGCGGGCCATAACACCGGGGAGCTGTTTTTT
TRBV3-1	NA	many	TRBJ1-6	CASSQVHDSPLHF	TGTGCCAGCAGCCAAGTCCACGATTCACCCCTCCACTTT
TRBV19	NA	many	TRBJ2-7	CASSIEGGQTYEQYF	TGTGCCAGTAGTATTGAAGGGGGGCAAACCTACGAGCAGTACTTC
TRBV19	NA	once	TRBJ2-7	CASSIGQQFYEQYF	TGTGCCAGTAGTATAGGCCAGCAATTCTACGAGCAGTACTTC
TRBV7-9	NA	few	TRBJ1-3	CASSFLVMSSGNTIYF	TGTGCCAGCAGCTTCCTGGTTATGAGCTCTGGAAACACCATATATTTT
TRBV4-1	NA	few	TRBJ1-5	CASSQDLGNQPQHF	TGCGCCAGCAGCCAAGATTTAGGCAATCAGCCCCAGCATTTT
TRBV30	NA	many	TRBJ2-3	CAWSRSSIADTQYF	TGTGCCTGGTCCCGATCCTCGATTGCAGATACGCAGTATTTT
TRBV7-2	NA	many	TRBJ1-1	CASSPKSLRGQGEAFF	TGTGCCAGCAGCCCTAAATCTCTCCGGGGGCAGGGTGAAGCTTTCTTT
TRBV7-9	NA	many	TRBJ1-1	CASSFDSPEAFF	TGTGCCAGCAGCTTTGACAGTCCAGAAGCTTTCTTT
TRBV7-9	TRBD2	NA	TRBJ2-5	CASSQTSGSGETQYF	TGTGCCAGCAGCCAAACTAGCGGGAGTGGGGAGACCCAGTACTTC
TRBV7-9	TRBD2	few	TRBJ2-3	CASSSGTSGGYTQYF	TGTGCCAGCAGCTCCGGGACTAGCGGGGGTTATACGCAGTATTTT
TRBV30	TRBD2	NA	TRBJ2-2	CAWRVAGALTGELFF	TGTGCCTGGAGGGTAGCGGGGGCCCTCACCGGGGAGCTGTTTTTT
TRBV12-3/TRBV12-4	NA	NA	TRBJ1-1	CASSPRGVRYTEAFF	TGTGCCAGCAGTCCTAGGGGCGTTCGATACACTGAAGCTTTCTTT
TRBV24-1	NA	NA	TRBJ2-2	CATSDPGATGELFF	TGTGCCACCAGTGATCCCGGGGCTACCGGGGAGCTGTTTTTT
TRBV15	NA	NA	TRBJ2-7	CATSRQVPGTYEQYF	TGTGCCACCAGCCGTCAAGTCCCGGGAACCTACGAGCAGTACTTC
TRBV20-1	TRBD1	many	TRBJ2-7	CSARAGGAAYEQYF	TGCAGTGCTAGAGCAGGGGGAGCGGCCTACGAGCAGTACTTC
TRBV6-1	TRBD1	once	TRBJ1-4	CASRAPGQNNEKLFF	TGTGCCAGCAGGGCGCCGGGACAGAATAATGAAAAACTGTTTTTT
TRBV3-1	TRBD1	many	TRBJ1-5	CASSQGDRTIHF	TGTGCCAGCAGCCAAGGGGACAGGACCATCCATTTT
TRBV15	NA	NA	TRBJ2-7	CATSRELGFTPYEQYF	TGTGCCACCAGCAGAGAACTGGGGTTCACTCCCTACGAGCAGTACTTC
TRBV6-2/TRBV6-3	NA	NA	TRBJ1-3	CASSYSGDPGNTIYF	TGTGCCAGCAGTTACTCCGGGGACCCTGGAAACACCATATATTTT
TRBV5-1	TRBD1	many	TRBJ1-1	CASSLGQGSNTEAFF	TGCGCCAGCAGCCTGGGACAGGGGTCGAACACTGAAGCTTTCTTT
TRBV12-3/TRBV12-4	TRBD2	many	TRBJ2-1	CASSLEARAGGMDEQFF	TGTGCCAGCAGTTTAGAGGCCAGAGCGGGGGGGATGGATGAGCAGTTCTTC
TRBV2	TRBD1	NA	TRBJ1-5	CASSPRGDNNQPQHF	TGTGCCAGCAGCCCCAGGGGGGACAACAATCAGCCCCAGCATTTT
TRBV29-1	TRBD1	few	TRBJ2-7	CSVGPGQGGEQYF	TGCAGCGTCGGTCCGGGACAGGGAGGCGAGCAGTACTTC
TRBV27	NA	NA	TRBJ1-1	CASGGRLDTEAFF	TGTGCCAGCGGGGGACGTCTGGACACTGAAGCTTTCTTT
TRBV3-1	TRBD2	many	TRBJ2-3	CASSQVTSGGRPSTDTQYF	TGTGCCAGCAGCCAAGTTACTAGCGGGGGAAGACCTAGCACAGATACGCAGTATTTT
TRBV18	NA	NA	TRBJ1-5	CASSPGPYQPQHF	TGTGCCAGCTCACCCGGCCCGTATCAGCCCCAGCATTTT
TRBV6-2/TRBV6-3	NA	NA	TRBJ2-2	CASSYTGTLTGELFF	TGTGCCAGCAGTTACACCGGGACGCTCACCGGGGAGCTGTTTTTT
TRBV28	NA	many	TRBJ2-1	CASSLLIGKGDEQFF	TGTGCCAGCAGTTTATTGATAGGAAAGGGGGATGAGCAGTTCTTC
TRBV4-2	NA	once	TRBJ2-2	CASSRGTSWANTGELFF	TGTGCCAGCAGCCGGGGCACGTCCTGGGCCAACACCGGGGAGCTGTTTTTT
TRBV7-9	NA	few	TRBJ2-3	CASSSTRPPDTQYF	TGTGCCAGCAGCTCTACCAGACCCCCAGATACGCAGTATTTT
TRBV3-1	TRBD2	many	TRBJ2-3	CASSQVRLAATDTQYF	TGTGCCAGCAGCCAAGTAAGACTAGCGGCCACAGATACGCAGTATTTT
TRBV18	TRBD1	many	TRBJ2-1	CASSAGTEIDEQFF	TGTGCCAGCTCGGCCGGGACAGAAATCGATGAGCAGTTCTTC
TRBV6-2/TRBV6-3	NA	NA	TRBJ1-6	CASSYRQGGDSPLHF	TGTGCCAGCAGTTACCGGCAGGGCGGCGATTCACCCCTCCACTTT
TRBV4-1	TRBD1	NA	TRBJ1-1	CASSQGDRSMNTEAFF	TGCGCCAGCAGCCAGGGGGACAGGTCCATGAACACTGAAGCTTTCTTT
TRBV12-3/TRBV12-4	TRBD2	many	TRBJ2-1	CASSPGLAGVRGYNEQFF	TGTGCCAGTTCTCCGGGACTAGCGGGGGTACGGGGTTACAATGAGCAGTTCTTC
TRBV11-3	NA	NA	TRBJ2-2	CASSPTVSWTGAPNTGELFF	TGTGCCAGCAGCCCCACCGTATCGTGGACGGGGGCGCCCAACACCGGGGAGCTGTTTTTT
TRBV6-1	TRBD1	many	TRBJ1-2	CASTLRGQGRYGYTF	TGTGCCAGCACCCTAAGGGGACAGGGGCGCTATGGCTACACCTTC
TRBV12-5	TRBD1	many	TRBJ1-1	CASGLVWGPSTETGGTEAFF	TGTGCTAGTGGTTTGGTATGGGGGCCCTCAACCGAGACAGGGGGCACTGAAGCTTTCTTT
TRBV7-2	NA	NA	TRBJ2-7	CASSLDPSPVYEQYF	TGTGCCAGCAGCTTAGATCCTAGCCCAGTCTACGAGCAGTACTTC
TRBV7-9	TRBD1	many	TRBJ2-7	CASSTGTGGNYEQYF	TGTGCCAGCAGCACCGGGACAGGGGGCAACTACGAGCAGTACTTC
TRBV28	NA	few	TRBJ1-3	CASSWQISGNTIYF	TGTGCCAGCAGTTGGCAGATCTCTGGAAACACCATATATTTT